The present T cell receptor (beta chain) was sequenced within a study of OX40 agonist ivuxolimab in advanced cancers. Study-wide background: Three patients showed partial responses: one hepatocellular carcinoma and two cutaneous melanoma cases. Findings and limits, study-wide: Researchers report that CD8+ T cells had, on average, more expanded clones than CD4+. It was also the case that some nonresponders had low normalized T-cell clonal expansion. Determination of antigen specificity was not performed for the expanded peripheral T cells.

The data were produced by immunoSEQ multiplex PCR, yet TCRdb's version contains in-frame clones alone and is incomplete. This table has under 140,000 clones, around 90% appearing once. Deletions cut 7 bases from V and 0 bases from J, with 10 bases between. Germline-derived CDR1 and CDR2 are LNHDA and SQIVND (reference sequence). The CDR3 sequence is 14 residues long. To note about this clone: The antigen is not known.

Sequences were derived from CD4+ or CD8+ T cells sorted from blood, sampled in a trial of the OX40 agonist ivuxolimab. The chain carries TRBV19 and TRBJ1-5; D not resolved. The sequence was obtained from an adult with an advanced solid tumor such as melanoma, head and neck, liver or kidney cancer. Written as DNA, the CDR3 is TGTGCCAGTACGGCAGGCTATAGCAATCAGCCCCAGCATTTT. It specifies CASTAGYSNQPQHF.